This T cell receptor (beta chain) was obtained from a study of CD8+ T cells in alopecia areata. Sequencing used cDNA as its template, made by extracting RNA and reverse transcribing it. Sequenced by immunoSEQ multiplex PCR; TCRdb stores in-frame clones only, minus some. The repertoire consists of 90,000 to 100,000 clones, with roughly two thirds occurring once and the leading ten covering about a sixth. CDR3 length: 15 amino acids. Trimming removed 0 bases from V and 0 bases from J, with 6 bases in between. Germline CDR1 and CDR2: LNHNV and YYDKDF (reference sequence). Documented treatment: oral pan-JAK inhibitor, 5-10 mg twice daily.

The sequences come from CD8+ T cells sorted from blood, collected at week 4, from a patient treated with tofacitinib. The rearrangement links TRBV15 to TRBJ1-5; unclear D gene. The clonotype originates from a human donor with alopecia areata. The CDR3 sequence is CATSRDMYSNQPQHF. In DNA form, the CDR3 reads TGTGCCACCAGCAGAGATATGTATAGCAATCAGCCCCAGCATTTT.